These T cell receptor beta chains were read from a single sample in a study of blood T cells in healthy people across ages. TCRdb used MiXCR to reprocess the 5' RACE reads, holding one entry per CDR3 protein. The table lists almost 300,000 distinct CDR3 sequences, roughly 26% of them singletons. The sequenced sample consisted of blood. The source of these receptors is a woman aged 70-85 years in good health. The CDR3 runs from the conserved cysteine through the conserved F or W. D genes are given only for firm matches. Expanded clones are given a class, and other clones once, few, many or no size at all.

V gene	clone size	J gene	D gene	CDR3 protein	CDR3 DNA
TRBV20-1	.	TRBJ2-5	TRBD2	CSARDSGLAGRETQYF	TGCAGTGCTAGAGATTCAGGACTAGCGGGACGGGAGACCCAGTACTTC
TRBV7-3	.	TRBJ2-5	TRBD2	CASSRLAGNTETQYF	TGTGCCAGCAGCCGTCTAGCGGGGAATACCGAGACCCAGTACTTC
TRBV11-1	few	TRBJ1-4	.	CASSLRSNEKLFF	TGTGCCAGCAGCTTAAGGAGCAATGAAAAACTGTTTTTT
TRBV28	.	TRBJ1-4	.	CASIGGTRMADEKLFF	TGTGCCAGCATTGGCGGAACAAGAATGGCCGATGAAAAACTGTTTTTT
TRBV20-1	.	TRBJ2-5	.	CSIQAWGQETQYF	TGCAGTATTCAGGCTTGGGGGCAAGAGACCCAGTACTTC
TRBV7-9	.	TRBJ2-2	TRBD1	CTSSWDRATGELFF	TGTACCAGCAGCTGGGACAGAGCCACCGGGGAGCTGTTTTTT
TRBV29-1	few	TRBJ2-7	TRBD2	CSVETSGDGQYF	TGCAGCGTTGAAACTAGCGGGGACGGGCAGTACTTC
TRBV20-1	.	TRBJ2-7	TRBD2	CSADRTSGEQYF	TGCAGCGCAGACCGGACTAGTGGCGAGCAGTACTTC
TRBV24-1	.	TRBJ2-3	.	CATSDPGRTDTQYF	TGTGCCACCAGTGACCCGGGACGGACAGATACGCAGTATTTT
TRBV7-9	.	TRBJ1-1	TRBD1	CASSLIQGAHTEAFF	TGTGCCAGCAGCTTGATCCAGGGGGCCCACACTGAAGCTTTCTTT
TRBV12-3/TRBV12-4	.	TRBJ1-4	.	CASSDLSYNEKLFF	TGTGCCAGCAGCGATCTTAGCTACAATGAAAAACTGTTTTTT
TRBV5-1	.	TRBJ2-1	TRBD2	CASSSMGLDHFSYNEQFF	TGCGCCAGCAGCTCGATGGGACTAGACCATTTCTCCTACAATGAGCAGTTCTTC
TRBV19	few	TRBJ2-1	TRBD2	CASSIGRTSGAYNEQFF	TGTGCCAGTAGTATAGGTCGGACTAGCGGCGCCTACAATGAGCAGTTCTTC
TRBV3-1	.	TRBJ2-3	TRBD2	CASSPGTSGSTDTQYF	TGTGCCAGCAGCCCAGGGACTAGCGGGAGCACAGATACGCAGTATTTT
TRBV27	few	TRBJ1-1	TRBD1	CATKTGEGNTEAFF	TGTGCCACAAAAACAGGGGAAGGGAACACTGAAGCTTTCTTT
TRBV6-1	once	TRBJ2-1	TRBD2	CASSEGGLAGVSDEQFF	TGTGCCAGCAGTGAAGGAGGACTAGCGGGAGTCTCCGATGAGCAGTTCTTC
TRBV12-3/TRBV12-4	.	TRBJ2-7	.	CASRWTSGPNYEQYF	TGTGCCAGCAGGTGGACCTCTGGACCAAACTACGAGCAGTACTTC
TRBV3-1	few	TRBJ2-5	.	CASSHRRVDGQETQYF	TGTGCCAGCAGCCACCGCCGGGTCGATGGGCAAGAGACCCAGTACTTC
TRBV25-1	few	TRBJ2-1	.	CAISPDTSANEQFF	TGTGCCATAAGCCCAGACACTTCGGCGAATGAGCAGTTCTTC
TRBV6-1	.	TRBJ2-1	TRBD1	CASRSRQGKGYNEQFF	TGTGCCAGCAGGAGCAGACAGGGGAAGGGGTACAATGAGCAGTTCTTC
TRBV7-9	few	TRBJ1-2	TRBD1	CASSLADREAYNYGYTF	TGTGCCAGCAGCCTCGCGGACAGGGAGGCCTATAACTATGGCTACACCTTC
TRBV4-1	.	TRBJ1-1	.	CASTRGPMNTEAFF	TGCGCCAGCACCCGGGGACCGATGAACACTGAAGCTTTCTTT
TRBV20-1	many	TRBJ1-2	.	CSAREGMILGLNYGYTF	TGCAGTGCTAGAGAGGGGATGATTCTGGGTTTGAACTATGGCTACACCTTC
TRBV6-5	.	TRBJ2-5	.	CASSYPQGAQYF	TGTGCCAGCAGTTACCCCCAAGGGGCCCAGTACTTC
TRBV7-6	.	TRBJ2-5	.	CASSPEWGGLETQYF	TGTGCCAGCAGCCCCGAGTGGGGGGGGCTTGAGACCCAGTACTTC
TRBV10-3	many	TRBJ2-5	.	CAIGPAGETQYF	TGTGCCATCGGACCGGCGGGGGAGACCCAGTACTTC
TRBV28	.	TRBJ2-3	.	CASRQSRDTQYF	TGTGCCAGCAGGCAGAGTAGAGATACGCAGTATTTT
TRBV5-1	.	TRBJ2-2	TRBD1	CASRRDRAYTGELFF	TGCGCCAGCCGCCGGGACAGAGCCTACACCGGGGAGCTGTTTTTT
TRBV11-2	.	TRBJ1-4	TRBD1	CASSQSGGTGVEKLFF	TGTGCCAGCAGCCAAAGCGGAGGGACAGGGGTTGAAAAACTGTTTTTT
TRBV18	few	TRBJ2-4	TRBD2	CASSPQSGGEAKNIQYF	TGTGCCAGCTCACCACAGTCGGGGGGAGAGGCCAAAAACATTCAGTACTTC
TRBV15	.	TRBJ1-2	.	CATSRERRGSNYGYTF	TGTGCCACCAGCAGAGAAAGGCGGGGATCTAACTATGGCTACACCTTC
TRBV18	.	TRBJ1-4	.	CASSPGGHEKLFF	TGTGCCAGCTCACCAGGCGGACACGAAAAACTGTTTTTT
TRBV21-1	.	TRBJ2-4	.	CASSRRELAKNIQYF	TGTGCTAGCAGCAGACGGGAGCTAGCCAAAAACATTCAGTACTTC
TRBV7-2	.	TRBJ2-1	.	CASSSDIRYVFF	TGTGCCAGCAGCTCAGATATCCGGTACGTTTTCTTC
TRBV7-9	.	TRBJ1-4	.	CASSLLGISNEKLFF	TGTGCCAGCAGCTTACTAGGGATATCTAATGAAAAACTGTTTTTT
TRBV20-1	.	TRBJ2-7	.	CSARVNGYEQYF	TGCAGTGCTAGGGTGAACGGATACGAGCAGTACTTC
TRBV9	.	TRBJ2-3	.	CASSVNSLATDTQYF	TGTGCCAGCAGCGTAAATTCCCTTGCGACAGATACGCAGTATTTT
TRBV6-2/TRBV6-3	few	TRBJ2-4	TRBD2	CASRTGLALAKNIQYF	TGTGCCAGCAGAACCGGACTAGCCCTAGCCAAAAACATTCAGTACTTC
TRBV24-1	.	TRBJ2-6	.	CAASDPGSGANVLTF	TGTGCCGCCAGTGATCCAGGGTCTGGGGCCAACGTCCTGACTTTC
TRBV2	few	TRBJ2-5	.	CASKGSQEGTQYF	TGTGCCAGCAAAGGTTCGCAGGAGGGGACCCAGTACTTC
TRBV12-3/TRBV12-4	.	TRBJ1-5	.	CASSLKGNQPQHF	TGTGCCAGCAGTTTAAAGGGTAATCAGCCCCAGCATTTT
TRBV29-1	many	TRBJ2-4	.	CSVEDGGVLAKNIQYF	TGCAGCGTTGAAGATGGAGGGGTGCTAGCCAAAAACATTCAGTACTTC
TRBV5-1	.	TRBJ1-2	.	CANSLGGGNYGYTF	TGCGCCAACAGCTTGGGTGGTGGAAACTATGGCTACACCTTC
TRBV2	.	TRBJ1-2	TRBD1	CASRIGDRGRNGYTF	TGTGCCAGCAGGATAGGGGACAGGGGGCGCAATGGCTACACCTTC
TRBV14	.	TRBJ2-1	.	CASSQEGQFSYNEQFF	TGTGCCAGCAGCCAAGAAGGGCAGTTCTCCTACAATGAGCAGTTCTTC
TRBV6-6	.	TRBJ1-3	.	CASDRKGGTGNTIYF	TGTGCCAGCGATAGGAAGGGAGGTACTGGAAACACCATATATTTT
TRBV20-1	.	TRBJ2-5	TRBD1	CSAIGTGVETQYF	TGCAGTGCCATTGGGACAGGGGTTGAGACCCAGTACTTC
TRBV12-3/TRBV12-4	.	TRBJ2-1	.	CASSRAGSSYNEQFF	TGTGCCAGCAGTCGAGCCGGGAGCTCCTACAATGAGCAGTTCTTC
TRBV6-5	few	TRBJ1-2	TRBD1	CASSAGQGHYGYTF	TGTGCCAGCAGTGCGGGACAGGGTCATTATGGCTACACCTTC
TRBV3-1	few	TRBJ2-5	TRBD2	CASSQDGGRRETQYF	TGTGCCAGCAGCCAAGACGGCGGGAGAAGGGAGACCCAGTACTTC
TRBV29-1	many	TRBJ2-7	TRBD2	CSAQGTATRTSGTYEQYF	TGCAGTGCACAGGGGACAGCGACTCGGACTAGCGGGACCTACGAGCAGTACTTC
TRBV12-3/TRBV12-4	.	TRBJ2-5	.	CASSFKQRQETQYF	TGTGCCAGCAGTTTTAAGCAGCGGCAAGAGACCCAGTACTTC
TRBV29-1	.	TRBJ2-7	.	CSVERGSYEQYF	TGCAGCGTTGAACGGGGCAGCTACGAGCAGTACTTC
TRBV15	few	TRBJ2-5	.	CATSRVPGQWEYF	TGTGCCACCAGCAGAGTCCCCGGACAGTGGGAGTACTTC